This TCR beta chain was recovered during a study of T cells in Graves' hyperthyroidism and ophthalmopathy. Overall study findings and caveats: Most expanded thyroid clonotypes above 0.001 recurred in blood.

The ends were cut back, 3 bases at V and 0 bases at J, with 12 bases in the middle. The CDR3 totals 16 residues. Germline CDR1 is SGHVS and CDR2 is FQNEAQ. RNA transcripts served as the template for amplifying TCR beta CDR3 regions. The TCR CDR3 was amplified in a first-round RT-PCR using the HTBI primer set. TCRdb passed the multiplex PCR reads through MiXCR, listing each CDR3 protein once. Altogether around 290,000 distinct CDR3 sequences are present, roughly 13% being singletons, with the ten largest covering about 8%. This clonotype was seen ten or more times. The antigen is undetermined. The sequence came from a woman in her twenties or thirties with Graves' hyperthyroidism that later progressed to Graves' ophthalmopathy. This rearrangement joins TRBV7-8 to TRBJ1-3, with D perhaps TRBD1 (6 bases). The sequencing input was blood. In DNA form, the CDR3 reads TGTGCCAGCAGCTTGGGGGCACAGATCTCTGGAAACACCATATATTTT. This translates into CASSLGAQISGNTIYF.